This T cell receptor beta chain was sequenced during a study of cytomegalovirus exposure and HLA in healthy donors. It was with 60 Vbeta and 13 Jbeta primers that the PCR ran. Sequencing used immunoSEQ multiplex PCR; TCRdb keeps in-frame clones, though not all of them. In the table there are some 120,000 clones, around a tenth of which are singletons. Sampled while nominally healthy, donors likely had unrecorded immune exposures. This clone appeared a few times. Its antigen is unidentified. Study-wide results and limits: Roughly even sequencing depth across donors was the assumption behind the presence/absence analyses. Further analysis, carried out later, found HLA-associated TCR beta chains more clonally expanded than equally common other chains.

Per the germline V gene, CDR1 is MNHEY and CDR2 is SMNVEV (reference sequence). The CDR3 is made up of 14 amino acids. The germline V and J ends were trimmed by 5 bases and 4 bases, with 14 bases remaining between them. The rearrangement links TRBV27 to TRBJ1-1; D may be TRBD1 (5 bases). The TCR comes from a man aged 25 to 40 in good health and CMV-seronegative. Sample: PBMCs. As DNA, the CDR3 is TGTGCCAGCAGTCCCCGCGGGGGAGGCACTGAAGCTTTCTTT. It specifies CASSPRGGGTEAFF.